The 31 T cell receptor beta chains in this list originate from one sample, sequenced in a study of breast tumors, draining lymph nodes, adjacent tissues. Breast cancer patients provided tissue from their axillary draining lymph nodes. TCRdb analysed the multiplex PCR reads with MiXCR anew, one entry per CDR3 protein. Here the sample spans some 120,000 distinct CDR3 sequences, 20% being singletons. Sequenced material: axillary lymph node tissue. The receptors originated from a female donor with breast cancer. Some clones in this sample may be carry-over from other donors' samples.

This clonotype showed up many times. V is TRBV11-2 and J is TRBJ2-7; the D is unclear. Germline CDR1 reads SGHAT; CDR2 reads FQNNGV. V dropped 1 base and J dropped 7 bases, with 5 bases sitting between them. This CDR3 is built from 11 residues. For the CDR3, the DNA is TGTGCCAGCAGCTTAGTATGGGAGCAGTACTTC. It encodes CASSLVWEQYF. The variable domain in full, with the rest retrieved from reference TRBV11-2 and TRBJ2-7, is EAGVAQSPRYKIIEKRQSVAFWCNPISGHATLYWYQQILGQGPKLLIQFQNNGVVDDSQLPKDRFSAERLKGVDSTLKIQPAKLEDSAVYLCASSLVWEQYFGPGTRLTVT.

The chain is built from TRBV9 and TRBJ2-1, with TRBD1 matching 9 bases. Germline-derived CDR1 and CDR2 are SGDLS and YYNGEE. The J segment lost 8 bases and the V segment lost 0 bases, leaving 6 bases of the junction unmatched. This CDR3 region has 15 residues. CDR3 in DNA: TGTGCCAGCAGCGTAGCTGGACAGGGGACGGATGAGCAGTTCTTC. Protein sequence: CASSVAGQGTDEQFF.

In its sample, this clonotype was seen many times. The chain couples TRBV9 to TRBJ2-7, with 7 bases identical to TRBD2. CDR3 length equals 15 residues. Per the germline V gene, CDR1 is SGDLS and CDR2 is YYNGEE. The junction had 7 bases not matched to a gene; V was cut back by 2 bases and J by 2 bases. CDR3 sequence: CASSVGDGRTYEQYF. The CDR3 nucleotides are TGTGCCAGCAGCGTGGGGGACGGGAGGACCTACGAGCAGTACTTC.

With respect to this clonotype: This may be a read error: a much more frequent sequence differs by one nucleotide. The chain has TRBV11-2 and TRBJ2-7; TRBD2 matches at 7 bases. V was pared by 2 bases and J by 4 bases, with 8 bases of the junction left unmatched. The CDR3 totals 15 residues. Germline V lookup: CDR1 SGHAT, CDR2 FQNNGV. CDR3 DNA sequence: TGTGCCAGCAGCTTAATCCTAGCGGAAGTGTACGAGCAGTACTTC. Encoded protein: CASSLILAEVYEQYF.

As for this clonotype: One end of the junction varies from germline; a read error may be responsible. J is TRBJ2-5 and V is TRBV6-1, with TRBD1 matching 9 bases. The CDR3 has 19 amino acids. The germline V gene has CDR1 MNHNS and CDR2 SASEGT. CDR3 sequence reads: CASSEFLSRSGTGSQTQHF. CDR3 bases: TGTGCCAGCAGTGAATTCCTTTCGAGATCCGGGACAGGGTCTCAGACCCAGCACTTC.

V is TRBV28 and J is TRBJ2-5; D may be TRBD2 (6 bases). V lost 10 bases, J lost 2 bases, and 23 bases lay in between. The CDR3 spans 16 residues. Germline V lookup: CDR1 MDHEN, CDR2 SYDVKM. Here the CDR3 reads CATLDRGVAEQETQYF. CDR3 in DNA: TGTGCCACCTTAGATCGAGGGGTAGCGGAACAAGAGACCCAGTACTTC.

This chain links TRBV28 with TRBJ1-6; no clear D gene. Germline V lookup: CDR1 MDHEN, CDR2 SYDVKM. The length of the CDR3 is 17 residues. The V end lost 3 bases, the J end lost 7 bases, and 19 bases lay between the germline ends. CDR3: CASSFPSEAMGNSPLHF. Written as DNA, the CDR3 is TGTGCCAGCAGTTTCCCTAGTGAGGCTATGGGGAATTCACCCCTCCACTTT. Supplemented by reference TRBV28 and TRBJ1-6, the full variable domain reads DVKVTQSSRYLVKRTGEKVFLECVQDMDHENMFWYRQDPGLGLRLIYFSYDVKMKEKGDIPEGYSVSREKKERFSLILESASTNQTSMYLCASSFPSEAMGNSPLHFGNGTRLTVT.

There are many counts of this clonotype. V gene TRBV6-5 combines with J gene TRBJ1-2, with D unclear. CDR1 MNHEY and CDR2 SVGAGI come from the germline V gene. There are 12 residues in the CDR3. Trimming pared 3 bases from V and 5 bases from J, leaving 7 bases between. CDR3 sequence reads: CASSYRGYGYTF. Written as DNA, the CDR3 is TGTGCCAGCAGTTATAGAGGGTATGGCTACACCTTC.

Only one count was recorded for this clonotype. This may stem from a read error, because a much larger clone lies one nucleotide away. This CDR3 is missing its conserved last phenylalanine or tryptophan, likely due to a read error. This rearrangement joins TRBV3-1 to TRBJ2-7, with 8 bases aligning to TRBD2. Germline loops: CDR1 LGHDT, CDR2 YNNKEL (reference sequence). After removal of 9 bases from V and 1 base from J, the junction contained 11 bases not matched to a gene. CDR3 length: 15 amino acids. CDR3 in DNA: TGTGCCAGTCAACGATCTACTAGCGGATCCTACGAGCAGTACCTC. Protein sequence: CASQRSTSGSYEQYL.

The sample holds many counts of this clonotype. The rearrangement joins TRBV5-6 to TRBJ2-3; D is possibly TRBD1 (7 bases). Per the germline V gene, CDR1 is SGHDT and CDR2 is YYEEEE. The length of the CDR3 is 18 residues. Trimming cost V 4 bases and J 3 bases, with 24 bases left between them. In DNA, the CDR3 is TGTGCCAGCAGCAAACTTACGGAGGGGGCGGGAAGGACAGATACGCAGTATTTT. This sequence encodes CASSKLTEGAGRTDTQYF.

This clonotype showed up many times. This chain uses TRBV5-1 with TRBJ2-3; D may match TRBD1 or TRBD2 (5 bases each). Germline values: CDR1 SGHRS, CDR2 YFSETQ. There are 14 residues in the CDR3. V was pared by 0 bases and J by 6 bases, with 11 bases between. CDR3 nucleotides: TGCGCCAGCAGCTTGGGGGGGTCGTACGATACGCAGTATTTT. This sequence encodes CASSLGGSYDTQYF. The variable domain in full, with the rest retrieved from reference TRBV5-1 and TRBJ2-3, is KAGVTQTPRYLIKTRGQQVTLSCSPISGHRSVSWYQQTPGQGLQFLFEYFSETQRNKGNFPGRFSGRQFSNSRSEMNVSTLELGDSALYLCASSLGGSYDTQYFGPGTRLTVL.

This clonotype appeared many times. The rearrangement links TRBV13 to TRBJ1-3; D gene ambiguous. This CDR3 has 15 amino acids. CDR1 and CDR2 from the germline V gene are PRHDT and FYEKMQ (reference sequence). V was clipped by 1 base and J by 0 bases, with 7 bases between them. The CDR3 region is CASSLVRNSGNTIYF. CDR3 nucleotide sequence: TGTGCCAGCAGCTTAGTTCGGAACTCTGGAAACACCATATATTTT.

This clonotype was detected many times. The chain couples TRBV20-1 to TRBJ1-6; a weak D match, TRBD1 (5 bases). CDR3 size: 14 residues. V lost 3 bases to trimming and J lost 9 bases, with 15 bases between them. CDR1 DFQATT and CDR2 SNEGSKA come from the germline V gene (reference sequence). CDR3 coding DNA: TGCAGTGCTAGCGGACCGGCGGGGGTTTCACCCCTCCACTTT. Its translation: CSASGPAGVSPLHF.

There are many counts of this clonotype. The chain is built from TRBV20-1 and TRBJ1-4, with D maybe TRBD1 (5 bases). Trimming removed 5 bases at V and 8 bases at J, with 21 bases between. CDR3 length equals 15 residues. CDR1 and CDR2 (germline): DFQATT, SNEGSKA (reference sequence). CDR3 residues: CSAGDPGRGSEKLFF. The CDR3 coding sequence is TGCAGTGCTGGCGACCCGGGACGTGGAAGCGAAAAACTGTTTTTT.

This clonotype has at least ten counts. The rearrangement links TRBV4-1 to TRBJ2-7, with D perhaps matching TRBD2 (6 bases). Germline V lookup: CDR1 MGHRA, CDR2 YSYEKL. Trimming removed 0 bases at V and 1 base at J, with 13 bases between. The CDR3 length is 16 residues. This CDR3 reads CASSQELGGQSYEQYF. The CDR3 DNA follows: TGCGCCAGCAGCCAAGAATTGGGAGGTCAGTCCTACGAGCAGTACTTC.

As for this clonotype: One base away lies a much larger clone, so this may be a sequencing read error. The chain recombines TRBV20-1 with TRBJ1-5; D is perhaps TRBD1 (5 bases). The germline V gene has CDR1 DFQATT and CDR2 SNEGSKA (reference sequence). Trimming removed 1 base from V and 0 bases from J, with 13 bases in between. The CDR3 is 16 residues long. DNA of the CDR3: TGCAGTGCTAGAGGTGGGGCAGGGATTAGCAATCAGCCCCAGCATTTT. Protein sequence: CSARGGAGISNQPQHF.

Many counts were recorded for this clonotype. V usage is TRBV2 and J usage is TRBJ2-2, with D tentatively TRBD1 (6 bases). Germline values: CDR1 SNHLY, CDR2 FYNNEI. V dropped 5 bases and J dropped 8 bases, with 18 bases sitting between them. The CDR3 loop spans 15 amino acids. In DNA form, the CDR3 reads TGTGCCAGCAGTTATGACGGCCAGGGGACGGGGGAGCTGTTTTTT. Encoded protein: CASSYDGQGTGELFF. The full variable domain, with the rest looked up from reference TRBV2 and TRBJ2-2, is EPEVTQTPSHQVTQMGQEVILRCVPISNHLYFYWYRQILGQKVEFLVSFYNNEISEKSEIFDDQFSVERPDGSNFTLKIRSTKLEDSAMYFCASSYDGQGTGELFFGEGSRLTVL.

This clonotype was counted many times. This chain joins TRBV11-2 and TRBJ2-7, with D perhaps TRBD2 (7 bases). The CDR3 is 14 residues long. V was cut by 6 bases and J by 1 base, with 13 bases left in between. The germline CDR1 and CDR2 sequences are SGHAT and FQNNGV. The CDR3 DNA reads TGTGCCAGCAGAGGGGGGGGGCCGTCCTACGAGCAGTACTTC. It specifies CASRGGGPSYEQYF.

The sample holds many counts of this clonotype. The chain is built from TRBV6-5 and TRBJ2-5; the match to TRBD1 covers 12 bases. This CDR3 comprises 15 residues. Germline loops: CDR1 MNHEY, CDR2 SVGAGI. Trimming removed 4 bases from V and 5 bases from J; junction bases left unmatched: 5. CDR3 sequence (DNA): TGTGCCAGCAGTTCCCGGGACAGGGGGCAGGAGACCCAGTACTTC. Translated: CASSSRDRGQETQYF.

This clonotype was counted many times. The chain links TRBV7-3 to TRBJ2-7; TRBD2 is a possible D gene (6 bases). Between the trimmed V and J ends, which lost 4 bases and 5 bases, there was a span of 21 bases. The CDR3 has 16 residues. Looked up from germline, CDR1 is SGHTA and CDR2 is FQGTGA. The CDR3: CASSSYFLAGRDEQYF. CDR3 in DNA: TGTGCCAGCAGCTCCTACTTTCTGGCGGGAAGGGACGAGCAGTACTTC.

This clonotype was counted ten times or more. The chain recombines TRBV5-1 with TRBJ2-7; the D gene is possibly TRBD1 (6 bases). Germline CDR1 is SGHRS and CDR2 is YFSETQ. The germline V and J ends were trimmed by 0 bases and 2 bases, with 15 bases remaining between them. The CDR3 consists of 16 residues. The DNA for the CDR3 is TGCGCCAGCAGCTTGGGGGCCAGGACAGTAACCTACGAGCAGTACTTC. This sequence encodes CASSLGARTVTYEQYF.

This clonotype appeared many times. V is TRBV5-1 and J is TRBJ2-2; 8 positions agree with TRBD1. The V gene end was trimmed by 4 bases and the J gene end by 4 bases; junction bases not matched to a gene: 9. Germline V CDR1 and CDR2: SGHRS, YFSETQ. The CDR3 loop spans 16 amino acids. The chain's CDR3 is CASSTSGTGSTGELFF. For the CDR3, the DNA is TGCGCCAGCAGCACCTCCGGGACAGGATCCACCGGGGAGCTGTTTTTT.

This clonotype came up many times. The chain carries TRBV12-5 and TRBJ2-1; D remains unclear. The CDR3 is 12 amino acids. CDR1 and CDR2 (germline): LGHNT, FRNRAP. V gave up 2 bases and J gave up 9 bases, with 8 bases separating them. CDR3 nucleotide sequence: TGTGCTAGTGGTTTGTCCCCAGGTGAGCAGTTCTTC. This encodes CASGLSPGEQFF.

Remarks on this clonotype: Just one base apart from a much larger clone, this may be a read error. The conserved phenylalanine or tryptophan normally closing the CDR3 is absent here, so this likely arose from a read error. V usage is TRBV9 and J usage is TRBJ2-3, with a tentative D call TRBD2 (6 bases). Germline V CDR1 and CDR2: SGDLS, YYNGEE. The CDR3 consists of 15 residues. Trimming stripped 5 bases from V and 0 bases from J, with 13 bases between. The CDR3 region is CASRPAGSSTDTQYL. The CDR3 DNA is TGTGCCAGCAGACCAGCGGGCAGTAGCACAGATACGCAGTATCTT.

Ten or more counts support this clonotype. The chain has TRBV14 and TRBJ2-1; weak D call: TRBD2 (6 bases). Trimming stripped 4 bases from V and 1 base from J, with 14 bases between. CDR1 and CDR2 from the germline V gene are SGHDN and FVKESK. There are 16 residues in the CDR3. CDR3 DNA sequence: TGTGCCAGCAGCCTAACTAGCTCTCGGTCCTACAATGAGCAGTTCTTC. This codes for CASSLTSSRSYNEQFF.

There are many counts of this clonotype. V gene TRBV5-1 combines with J gene TRBJ2-3, with D maybe TRBD2 (5 bases). The ends were cut back, 0 bases at V and 5 bases at J, with 19 bases in the middle. The V gene's germline CDR1 is SGHRS and CDR2 YFSETQ. The CDR3 is 17 amino acids. The CDR3 DNA sequence: TGCGCCAGCAGCTTGGGCATTCGGGGAGATCTTGGAGATACGCAGTATTTT. It is translated as CASSLGIRGDLGDTQYF.

V usage is TRBV19 and J usage is TRBJ1-1; 8 positions agree with TRBD1. The germline gives CDR1 LNHDA, CDR2 SQIVND (reference sequence). With 3 bases clipped from V and 4 bases from J, the junction kept 4 bases outside the gene matches. The CDR3 consists of 14 residues. Here the CDR3 reads CASSMDREGTEAFF. The CDR3 DNA reads as TGTGCCAGTAGTATGGACAGGGAGGGCACTGAAGCTTTCTTT.

This clonotype occurred many times. CDR3 in DNA: TGTGCCAGTAGTACGTACAGCTTCCGGGACAAGAATACCTTC. Encoded protein: CASSTYSFRDKNTF. The chain carries TRBV19 and TRBJ1-2, with D tentatively TRBD1 (6 bases). CDR1 is LNHDA and CDR2 is SQIVND in the germline V gene (reference sequence). Trimming left V 4 bases short and J 14 bases short, with 23 bases between. The CDR3 length is 14 residues.

This clonotype has ten or more counts. The chain is built from TRBV7-9 and TRBJ2-3; possibly TRBD2 for D (5 bases). CDR1 and CDR2 from the germline V gene are SEHNR and FQNEAQ (reference sequence). The CDR3 runs to 14 residues. The ends were cut back, 7 bases at V and 1 base at J, with 12 bases in the middle. The CDR3 nucleotides read TGTGCCAGCATTACTAACGGGGGCACAGATACGCAGTATTTT. Amino acids: CASITNGGTDTQYF.

This clonotype came up many times. The chain couples TRBV2 to TRBJ2-7; 9 nucleotides match TRBD1. Germline CDR1 reads SNHLY; CDR2 reads FYNNEI. Trimming removed 5 bases from V and 4 bases from J; junction bases left unmatched: 6. CDR3 size: 14 residues. This CDR3 is CASSFDRGFYEQYF. DNA for the CDR3: TGTGCCAGCAGTTTTGACAGGGGGTTTTACGAGCAGTACTTC.

This clonotype came up many times. The chain is built from TRBV20-1 and TRBJ2-7; TRBD1 agrees at 7 bases. There are 11 residues in the CDR3. Germline CDR1 DFQATT, CDR2 SNEGSKA (reference sequence). This chain's CDR3 is CRETGKYEQYF. DNA for the CDR3: TGCAGGGAGACAGGGAAATACGAGCAGTACTTC.